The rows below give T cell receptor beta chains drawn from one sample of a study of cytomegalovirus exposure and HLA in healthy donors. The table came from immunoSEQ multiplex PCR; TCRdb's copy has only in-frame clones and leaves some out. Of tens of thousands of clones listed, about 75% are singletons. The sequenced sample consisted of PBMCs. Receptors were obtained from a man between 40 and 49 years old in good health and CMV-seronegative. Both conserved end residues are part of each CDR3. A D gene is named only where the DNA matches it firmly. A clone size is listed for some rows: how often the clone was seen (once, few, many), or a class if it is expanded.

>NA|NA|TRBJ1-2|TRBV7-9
TGTGCCAGCAGCTTATCCAGGGGATACGAGTATGGCTACACCTTC
CASSLSRGYEYGYTF
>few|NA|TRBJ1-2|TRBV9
TGTGCCAGCAGCGTAGGGGGGGTTAACTATGGCTACACCTTC
CASSVGGVNYGYTF
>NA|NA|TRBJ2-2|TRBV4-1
TGCGCCAGCAGCCGTTCAACAGACACCGGGGAGCTGTTTTTT
CASSRSTDTGELFF
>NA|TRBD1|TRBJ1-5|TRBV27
TGTGCCAGCAGTTCGGGACAGGGGTATCAGCCCCAGCATTTT
CASSSGQGYQPQHF
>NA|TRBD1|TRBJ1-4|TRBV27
TGTGCCAGCAGTCCGGGACAGGGGGTTCCAACTAATGAAAAACTGTTTTTT
CASSPGQGVPTNEKLFF
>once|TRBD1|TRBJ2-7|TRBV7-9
TGTGCCAGCAGCCATCCCGGGACAGCGGATTACGAGCAGTACTTC
CASSHPGTADYEQYF
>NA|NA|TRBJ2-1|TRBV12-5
TGTGCTAGTGGTTTGTGGGGCCGCAATGAGCAGTTCTTC
CASGLWGRNEQFF
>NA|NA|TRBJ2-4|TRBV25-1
TGTGCCAGCAGTGGACTTAACATTCAGTACTTC
CASSGLNIQYF
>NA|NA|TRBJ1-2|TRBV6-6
TGTGCCAGCATAGGGGGGGCGCAGAACTATGGCTACACCTTC
CASIGGAQNYGYTF
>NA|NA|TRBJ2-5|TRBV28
TGTGCCAGCAGTTTAAACAGGGTTGAGACCCAGTACTTC
CASSLNRVETQYF
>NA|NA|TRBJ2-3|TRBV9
TGTGCCAGCAGCGTAGGTTCGGGGTTACCAGATACGCAGTATTTT
CASSVGSGLPDTQYF
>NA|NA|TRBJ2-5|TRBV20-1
TGCAGCGCGAGGGCAGAAGAGACCCAGTACTTC
CSARAEETQYF
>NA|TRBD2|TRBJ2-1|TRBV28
TGTGCCAGCAGTTTACCAGGCGGGGGGCTCAATGAGCAGTTCTTC
CASSLPGGGLNEQFF
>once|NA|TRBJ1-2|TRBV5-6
TGTGCCAGCAGCGAAACCGGACTTAACTATGGCTACACCTTC
CASSETGLNYGYTF
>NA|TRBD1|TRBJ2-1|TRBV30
TGTGCCTGGAAGGTACAGGGGGCAATAGGGAATGAGCAGTTCTTC
CAWKVQGAIGNEQFF
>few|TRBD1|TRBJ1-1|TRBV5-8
TGTGCCAGCAGCTACGGGACAGGGAACACTGAAGCTTTCTTT
CASSYGTGNTEAFF
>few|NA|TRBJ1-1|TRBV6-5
TGTGCCAGCACCAGGGCCACGGGGAACACTGAAGCTTTCTTT
CASTRATGNTEAFF
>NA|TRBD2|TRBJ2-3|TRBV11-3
TGTGCCAGCAGCTTAGGGCGGGGGATCACAGATACGCAGTATTTT
CASSLGRGITDTQYF
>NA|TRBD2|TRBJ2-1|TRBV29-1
TGCAGCGTTGGTGTAGCGGGAGGGCCGTTGAGCAATGAGCAGTTCTTC
CSVGVAGGPLSNEQFF
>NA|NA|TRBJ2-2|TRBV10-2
TGCGCCAGCAGTGCCGGCGGCGGAACCGGGGAGCTGTTTTTT
CASSAGGGTGELFF
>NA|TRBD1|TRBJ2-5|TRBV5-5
TGTGCCAGCAGCTTGAACAGGGGCGGGTCCAGGGAGACCCAGTACTTC
CASSLNRGGSRETQYF
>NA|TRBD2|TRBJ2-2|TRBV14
TGTGCCAGCAGCCAAGTAGCGGGCGCCGGGGAGCTGTTTTTT
CASSQVAGAGELFF
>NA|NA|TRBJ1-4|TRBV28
TGTGCCAGCGAGGAGGACTCAAGGGAAAAACTGTTTTTT
CASEEDSREKLFF
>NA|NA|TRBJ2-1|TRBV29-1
TGCAGCCAGGCCCGAAGCTCCTACAATGAGCAGTTCTTC
CSQARSSYNEQFF
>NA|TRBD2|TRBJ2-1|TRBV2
TGTGCCAGCAGTGGTGCGGGGGGCCAGGACAATGAGCAGTTCTTC
CASSGAGGQDNEQFF
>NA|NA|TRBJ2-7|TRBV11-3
TGTGCCAGCAGCTTACAGGGGGGCTCCTACGAGCAGTACTTC
CASSLQGGSYEQYF
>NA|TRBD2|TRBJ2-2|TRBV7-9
TGTGCCAGCAGACCTGGACTAGCGGGAGTCGGGGAGCTGTTTTTT
CASRPGLAGVGELFF
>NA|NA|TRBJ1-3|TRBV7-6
TGTGCCAGCAGCTTAGCGGGGGGCTCTGGAAACACCATATATTTT
CASSLAGGSGNTIYF
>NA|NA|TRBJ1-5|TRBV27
TGTGCCATCAGTTCAAGACCCACAGGGAAACTTAGCAATCAGCCCCAGCATTTT
CAISSRPTGKLSNQPQHF
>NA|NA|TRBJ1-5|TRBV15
TGTGCCACCAGCAGGACAGGACAGCCCCAGCATTTT
CATSRTGQPQHF
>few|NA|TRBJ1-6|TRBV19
TGTGCCAGCGTGAAGGGAGGGCGGTTCAATTCACCCCTCCACTTT
CASVKGGRFNSPLHF
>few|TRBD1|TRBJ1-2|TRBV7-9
TGTGCCAGCAGCCTAGGACAGGGACATCCCTCAAGCTATGGCTACACCTTC
CASSLGQGHPSSYGYTF
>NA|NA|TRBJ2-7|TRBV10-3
TGTGCCATCACCGACAGAGCTGGCTACGAGCAGTACTTC
CAITDRAGYEQYF
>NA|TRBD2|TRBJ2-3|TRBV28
TGTGCCAGCAGGGGTAGCGGGTACACAGATACGCAGTATTTT
CASRGSGYTDTQYF
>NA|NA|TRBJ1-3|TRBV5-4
TGTGCCAGCAGCTTGGTCGGGAGCTCTGGAAACACCATATATTTT
CASSLVGSSGNTIYF
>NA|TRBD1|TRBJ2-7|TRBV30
TGTGCCTGGAGTGCTGGGACAGGGGGCGTCTCCTACGAGCAGTACTTC
CAWSAGTGGVSYEQYF
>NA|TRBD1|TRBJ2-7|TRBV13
TGTGCCAGCAGCTCAGGGACAGAGCAATTTGCCTACGAGCAGTACTTC
CASSSGTEQFAYEQYF
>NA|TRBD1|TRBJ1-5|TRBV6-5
TGTGCCACCAGGGGGGCAGGAATAGGTAATCAGCCCCAGCATTTT
CATRGAGIGNQPQHF
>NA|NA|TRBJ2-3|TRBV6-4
TGTGCCAGCAGTGACTCCGAGGAGAGTACGCAGTATTTT
CASSDSEESTQYF
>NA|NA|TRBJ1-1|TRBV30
TGTGCCTGCCAGACAGGACTGATGAACACTGAAGCTTTCTTT
CACQTGLMNTEAFF
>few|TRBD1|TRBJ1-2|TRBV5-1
TGCGCCAGCAGCATCCGCCCGACAGGGGGGGACTATGGCTACACCTTC
CASSIRPTGGDYGYTF
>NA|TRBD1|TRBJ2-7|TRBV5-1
TGCGCCAGCAGCTTAGGGACAGGGTTTTACGAGCAGTACTTC
CASSLGTGFYEQYF
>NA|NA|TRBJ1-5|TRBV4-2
TGTGCCAGCAGCCTCGGGGTGAATCAGCCCCAGCATTTT
CASSLGVNQPQHF
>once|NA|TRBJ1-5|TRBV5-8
TGTGCCAGCAGCTTGGCAGGGGTAGGTCAGCCCCAGCATTTT
CASSLAGVGQPQHF
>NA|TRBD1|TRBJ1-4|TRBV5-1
TGCGCCAGCAGCCCCGGGACAGCCCGAGAAAAACTGTTTTTT
CASSPGTAREKLFF